This entry lists 22 T cell receptor beta chains sequenced from one sample in a study of T cell responses to AZD1222 COVID-19 vaccine. Sequencing used immunoSEQ multiplex PCR; TCRdb keeps in-frame clones, though not all of them. The sample records some 190,000 clones, around 90% being singletons. The source was peripheral blood, collected on day 0 of AZD1222 vaccination. The receptors shown here come from an adult in good health.

This chain joins TRBV6-6 and TRBJ2-1; weak D call: TRBD1 (6 bases). Deletions cut 2 bases from V and 10 bases from J, with 9 bases between. Germline CDR1 MNHNY, CDR2 SVGAGI (reference sequence). The CDR3 has 12 amino acids. The CDR3 loop is CASSYDRPEQFF. The CDR3 nucleotides read TGTGCCAGCAGTTACGACAGGCCAGAGCAGTTCTTC.

V is TRBV3-1 (or the pseudogene TRBV3-2) and J is TRBJ2-7; 10 nucleotides align to TRBD2. The CDR3 length is 18 residues. The V and J ends lost 0 bases and 5 bases, in that order; junction bases with no gene match: 13. The germline V gene encodes CDR1 LGHDT and CDR2 YNNKEL (reference sequence). The CDR3 DNA is TGTGCCAGCAGCCAAGAGATCGGGATAGCGGGGGGTAGGAACGAGCAGTACTTC. Protein: CASSQEIGIAGGRNEQYF.

This chain joins TRBV29-1 and TRBJ1-2; D not certain. V shed 5 bases and J shed 7 bases, with 20 bases lying between them. This CDR3 region has 14 residues. Per the germline V gene, CDR1 is SQVTM and CDR2 is ANQGSEA. The chain's CDR3 is CSVSSQVGRSGYTF. The CDR3 bases are TGCAGCGTTAGTAGCCAGGTCGGCAGGAGTGGCTACACCTTC.

This clone turned up a few times. The V call is TRBV21-1, the J call TRBJ2-2. TRBV21-1 is a pseudogene segment. The CDR3 consists of 14 residues. Here the CDR3 DNA reads TGTGCCAGCAGGGAGACATCGGACACCGGGGAGCTGTTTTTT. Translation gives CASRETSDTGELFF.

The chain uses TRBV6-5 and TRBJ2-7; the D is unclear. CDR3 size: 13 residues. V lost 0 bases and J lost 3, with 6 bases in between. Germline V CDR1 and CDR2: MNHEY, SVGAGI. CDR3 sequence (DNA): TGTGCCAGCAGTTACTCGAGAGGCTACGAGCAGTACTTC. Protein sequence: CASSYSRGYEQYF.

The chain links TRBV7-8 to TRBJ1-2; a weak D match, TRBD1 (6 bases). The CDR3 runs 14 residues. The V gene's germline CDR1 is SGHVS and CDR2 FQNEAQ. V lost 0 bases and J lost 14, with 19 bases in between. The CDR3 nucleotides read TGTGCCAGCAGCTTAGCGGGACAAGCATATGGGGGGACCTTC. Translating it yields CASSLAGQAYGGTF.

The chain has TRBV19 and TRBJ1-1; D might be TRBD1 (6 bases). From germline, CDR1 is LNHDA and CDR2 SQIVND (reference sequence). This CDR3 comprises 13 residues. Trimming stripped 8 bases from V and 4 bases from J, with 14 bases between. Here the CDR3 reads CASSRGEITEAFF. CDR3 DNA sequence: TGTGCCAGTTCTAGGGGGGAAATCACTGAAGCTTTCTTT.

In nucleotides, the CDR3 is TGTGCCAGCAGAGATCAACAGGGATCGGTCGAGCAGTACTTC. Its translation: CASRDQQGSVEQYF. The V gene is TRBV6-5, the J gene TRBJ2-7; D might be TRBD1 (6 bases). V was clipped by 6 bases and J by 6 bases, with 18 bases between them. The CDR3 covers 14 residues. Germline V gene data show CDR1 as MNHEY and CDR2 as SVGAGI.

This clone was recorded at least ten times. The rearrangement uses TRBV6-4 and TRBJ2-3, with TRBD1 as a possible D gene (5 bases). Germline CDR1 MRHNA, CDR2 SNTAGT. The CDR3 extends over 15 amino acids. The germline V and J ends were trimmed by 3 bases and 1 base, with 11 bases remaining between them. In DNA form, the CDR3 reads TGTGCCAGCAGTGAAGAAGGGGAAGGCACAGATACGCAGTATTTT. Its protein is CASSEEGEGTDTQYF.

The CDR3 nucleotides are TGCGCCAGCAGCCAAGATCGACGCAGGTCGCCCTACGAGCAGTACTTC. Its protein product is CASSQDRRRSPYEQYF. The chain joins TRBV4-3 to TRBJ2-7; D is uncertain. Germline V gene data show CDR1 as LGHNA and CDR2 as YSLEER. With 0 bases removed from V and 2 bases from J, the gap between germline ends came to 14 bases. This CDR3 region has 16 residues.

The table lists this clone with a few counts. This chain connects TRBV9 to TRBJ2-2, with D possibly being TRBD1 (5 bases). There are 15 residues in the CDR3. Germline V gene data show CDR1 as SGDLS and CDR2 as YYNGEE. V shed 0 bases and J shed 3 bases, with 9 bases lying between them. The CDR3 DNA reads as TGTGCCAGCAGCGTAGGGGTAGGGGACACCGGGGAGCTGTTTTTT. This encodes CASSVGVGDTGELFF.

The chain employs TRBV7-2 and TRBJ1-5; a possible D gene is TRBD1 (6 bases). V was shortened by 2 bases and J by 1 base, with 12 bases between the two germline ends. Germline CDR1 reads SGHTA; CDR2 reads FQGNSA. The CDR3 is made up of 16 amino acids. The CDR3: CASSLSGGRSNQPQHF. In nucleotides, the CDR3 is TGTGCCAGCAGCTTATCCGGGGGGCGAAGCAATCAGCCCCAGCATTTT.

The chain couples TRBV2 to TRBJ1-2; tentative D call: TRBD1 (6 bases). CDR3 length: 14 residues. The V gene lost 1 base and the J gene lost 4 bases, with 10 bases spanning the gap. Per germline, CDR1 SNHLY and CDR2 FYNNEI. The CDR3 is CASSEGTAAYGYTF. The DNA for the CDR3 is TGTGCCAGCAGTGAAGGGACAGCCGCCTATGGCTACACCTTC.

The chain couples TRBV28 to TRBJ1-1, with TRBD1 as a possible D gene (5 bases). Germline CDR1 and CDR2: MDHEN and SYDVKM. CDR3 length equals 12 residues. The CDR3 DNA reads TGTGGAGGGAGGGGCCGGAACACTGAAGCTTTCTTT. It is translated as CGGRGRNTEAFF. Complete variable domain (other parts from reference TRBV28 and TRBJ1-1): DVKVTQSSRYLVKRTGEKVFLECVQDMDHENMFWYRQDPGLGLRLIYFSYDVKMKEKGDIPEGYSVSREKKERFSLILESASTNQTSMYLCGGRGRNTEAFFGQGTRLTVV.

This chain connects TRBV12-3 or TRBV12-4 to TRBJ2-7; D not resolved. The CDR3 spans 13 residues. V was pared by 5 bases and J by 3 bases, with 11 bases between. CDR3 coding DNA: TGTGCCAGCAGTAGGTCCGCAGTCTACGAGCAGTACTTC. Translating gives CASSRSAVYEQYF.

The sample holds one count of this clone. The chain couples TRBV7-2 to TRBJ2-7; D is unresolved. Trimming stripped 2 bases from V and 0 bases from J, with 8 bases between. Per the germline V gene, CDR1 is SGHTA and CDR2 is FQGNSA. CDR3 length: 14 residues. For the CDR3, the DNA is TGTGCCAGCAGCTTATCCGCTAGCTCCTACGAGCAGTACTTC. This codes for CASSLSASSYEQYF.

This chain connects TRBV5-1 to TRBJ1-1; D remains ambiguous. CDR3 length equals 16 residues. Trimming stripped 0 bases from V and 0 bases from J, with 12 bases between. The germline V gene encodes CDR1 SGHRS and CDR2 YFSETQ. As DNA, the CDR3 is TGCGCCAGCAGCTTGGCACTGAGGGAAGTGAACACTGAAGCTTTCTTT. Residues: CASSLALREVNTEAFF.

This chain links TRBV6-1 with TRBJ2-5, with a weak D call TRBD2 (5 bases). The germline V gene encodes CDR1 MNHNS and CDR2 SASEGT. V was shortened by 2 bases and J by 5 bases, with 6 bases between the two germline ends. The length of the CDR3 is 12 residues. Here the CDR3 reads CASSETGETQYF. CDR3 sequence (DNA): TGTGCCAGCAGTGAAACGGGGGAGACCCAGTACTTC.

V usage is TRBV5-1 and J usage is TRBJ2-7; D not resolved. This CDR3 comprises 14 residues. Germline values: CDR1 SGHRS, CDR2 YFSETQ. V was cut by 0 bases and J by 0 bases, with 7 bases left in between. The CDR3 bases are TGCGCCAGCAGCTTGGGTGGGTCCTCCTACGAGCAGTACTTC. This encodes CASSLGGSSYEQYF.

The J gene is TRBJ2-2, the V gene TRBV6-2 or TRBV6-3, with 7 bases matching TRBD1. The germline V gene has CDR1 MNHEY and CDR2 SVGEGT. There are 16 residues in the CDR3. Trimming took 3 bases from V and 4 from J; bases not matched to a gene: 8. CDR3 amino acids: CASSYPGTDSTGELFF. The CDR3, as DNA: TGTGCCAGCAGTTATCCCGGGACAGACAGCACCGGGGAGCTGTTTTTT.

J is TRBJ2-5 and V is TRBV5-6; D not resolved. V gave up 0 bases and J gave up 1 base, with 4 bases separating them. Germline V lookup: CDR1 SGHDT, CDR2 YYEEEE. CDR3 length equals 13 residues. In DNA, the CDR3 is TGTGCCAGCAGCTTGGGGTCCCAAGAGACCCAGTACTTC. Its translation is CASSLGSQETQYF.

The chain uses TRBV13 and TRBJ2-2, with D perhaps TRBD2 (5 bases). The V gene's germline CDR1 is PRHDT and CDR2 FYEKMQ (reference sequence). V was clipped by 5 bases and J by 6 bases, with 16 bases between them. The CDR3 totals 15 residues. CDR3 coding DNA: TGTGCCAGCAGCCTACTAGGCGCAGTGGCCGGGGAGCTGTTTTTT. As protein: CASSLLGAVAGELFF.